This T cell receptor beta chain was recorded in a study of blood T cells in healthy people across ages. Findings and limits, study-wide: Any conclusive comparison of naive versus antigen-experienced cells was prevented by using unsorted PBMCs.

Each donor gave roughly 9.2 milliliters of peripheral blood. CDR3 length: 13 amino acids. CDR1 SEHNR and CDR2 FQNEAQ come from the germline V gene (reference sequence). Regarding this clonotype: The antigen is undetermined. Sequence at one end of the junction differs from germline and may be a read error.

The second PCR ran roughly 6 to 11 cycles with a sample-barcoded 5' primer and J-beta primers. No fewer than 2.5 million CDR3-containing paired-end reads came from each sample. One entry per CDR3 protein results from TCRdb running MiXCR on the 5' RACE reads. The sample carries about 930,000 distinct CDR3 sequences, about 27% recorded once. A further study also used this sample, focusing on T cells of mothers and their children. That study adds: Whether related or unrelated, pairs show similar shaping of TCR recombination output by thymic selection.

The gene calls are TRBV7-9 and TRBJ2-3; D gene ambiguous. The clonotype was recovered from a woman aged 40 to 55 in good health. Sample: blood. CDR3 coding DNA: TGTGCCGGCAGCTTAGTTGTGTCGGATACGCAGTATTTT. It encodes CAGSLVVSDTQYF.